The T cell receptor beta chain under discussion was sequenced for a study of blood T cell repertoires in COVID-19. Study summary: Whether acute or convalescent, the COVID-19 samples came from the United States, Italy and Spain. Nucleic acid was either cDNA or gDNA, and it came from T cells, B-cell-depleted T cells, or PBMCs.

Original handling: The assay estimated nucleated cells by amplifying reference gene primers. Generated by immunoSEQ multiplex PCR, the TCRdb table keeps only in-frame clones and is missing some. D and trimming come from the DNA, and the V and J calls and clone size come from that table. The data contain under 75,000 clones, nearly 90% of them singletons. Germline V gene sequence: CDR1 SNHLY, CDR2 FYNNEI. Trimming took 2 bases from V and 8 from J, leaving 12 bases between them. The CDR3 is 14 amino acids. This chain links TRBV2 with TRBJ1-4, with D uncertain. The source of this sequence is a man aged 50-60 years with active COVID-19. Sequencing used peripheral blood. Here the CDR3 reads CASSESGYREKLFF. CDR3 sequence (DNA): TGTGCCAGCAGTGAATCGGGGTATCGAGAAAAACTGTTTTTT. The full variable domain, rest sourced from reference TRBV2 and TRBJ1-4, is EPEVTQTPSHQVTQMGQEVILRCVPISNHLYFYWYRQILGQKVEFLVSFYNNEISEKSEIFDDQFSVERPDGSNFTLKIRSTKLEDSAMYFCASSESGYREKLFFGSGTQLSVL.